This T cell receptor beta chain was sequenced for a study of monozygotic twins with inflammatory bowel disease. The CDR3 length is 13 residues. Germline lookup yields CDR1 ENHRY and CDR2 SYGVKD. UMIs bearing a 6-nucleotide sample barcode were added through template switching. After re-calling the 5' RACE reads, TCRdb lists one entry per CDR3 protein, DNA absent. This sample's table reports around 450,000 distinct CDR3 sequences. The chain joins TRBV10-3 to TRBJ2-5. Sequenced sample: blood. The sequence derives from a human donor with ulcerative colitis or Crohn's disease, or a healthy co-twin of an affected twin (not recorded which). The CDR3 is CAISESKAETQYF.